The source of this T cell receptor (beta chain) is a study of blood T cell repertoires in COVID-19. About the research overall: Acute and convalescent COVID-19 specimens originated in the United States, Italy and Spain.

As handled by the study authors: Reference gene primers were amplified, and this amplification served to estimate nucleated cell counts. The repertoire was sequenced with immunoSEQ multiplex PCR; TCRdb's copy has only in-frame clones and lacks some. V and J calls and clone size come straight from that table; D and trimming were deduced from the DNA. In the table there are about 160,000 clones, around 85% of which are singletons. V was shortened by 7 bases and J by 0 bases, with 15 bases between the two germline ends. This CDR3 comprises 15 residues. Looked up from germline, CDR1 is MNHEY and CDR2 is SVGAGI.

Source material: peripheral blood. V and J are TRBV6-5 and TRBJ1-2; D is undetermined. The origin of this receptor is a human donor with acute or convalescent COVID-19. The donor label of this sample is uncertain. CDR3 protein: CASTPSLAANYGYTF. In DNA, the CDR3 is TGTGCCAGCACGCCCAGCCTAGCCGCTAACTATGGCTACACCTTC.